Sequencing of this T cell receptor (beta chain) was carried out in a study of response to subunit inactivated influenza vaccine. Findings of the study overall: Authors proposed each seasonal influenza vaccination draws in few new T cells.

This clonotype showed up just a few times. Its antigen is undetermined. TCRdb passed the RT-PCR reads through MiXCR, listing each CDR3 protein once. The sample has about 700,000 distinct CDR3 sequences, about 15% seen once. This CDR3 spans 12 amino acids. V lost 3 bases to trimming and J lost 5 bases, with 7 bases between them. From germline, CDR1 is MDHEN and CDR2 SYDVKM. The specimen was PBMCs from blood, collected 14 days before vaccination. The gene calls are TRBV28 and TRBJ2-5; D remains unclear. The sequence derives from a man between 45 and 60 years old who received an inactivated influenza vaccine. The CDR3 is CASSLNWETQYF. The CDR3 DNA reads TGTGCCAGCAGTTTGAACTGGGAGACCCAGTACTTC.